What follows describes a single TCR beta chain. Source study methods: How many nucleated cells were present was estimated from reference gene primer amplification. Here immunoSEQ multiplex PCR was the method, and the copy in TCRdb shows in-frame clones only, minus some. That table gives V, J and clone size, and the DNA gave D and trimming. The table lists over 200,000 clones, more than 80% of them singletons, with about 2% in the top ten. This specimen comes from a study of blood T cell repertoires in COVID-19. Whole-study context: COVID-19 samples from acute and convalescent phases originated in the United States, Italy and Spain. In each case, the material was cDNA or gDNA derived from T cells, B-cell-depleted T cells, or PBMCs.

Residents of about two dozen US areas, aged about 18 to 95 years, made up the participants. CDR1 and CDR2 from the germline V gene are LNHDA and SQIVND (reference sequence). The V gene lost 2 bases and the J gene lost 11 bases, with 13 bases spanning the gap. The CDR3 consists of 13 residues. The sequence was obtained from a man in his sixties who had recovered from COVID-19. The specimen was PBMCs or T cells enriched from blood (not recorded which). The gene calls are TRBV19 and TRBJ1-5; TRBD1 is a possible D gene (5 bases). Here the CDR3 DNA reads TGTGCCAGTAGTATAAACCCAGTAGGGGCCCAGCATTTT. Its translation: CASSINPVGAQHF.